The TCR beta chain described here comes from a study of shared clonotypes between healthy human individuals. From germline, CDR1 is SGHTS and CDR2 YDEGEE. CDR3 length: 15 residues. The ends lost 2 bases at V and 7 bases at J; junction bases unmatched: 8. Clones were sequenced by immunoSEQ multiplex PCR, and TCRdb holds only the in-frame ones, with some missing. Counted here are some 1.5 million clones, roughly 96% occurring once; the ten biggest clones make up roughly 1.2%. The sequence was obtained from a man aged 25 to 40 in good health. Sequencing input: naive CD4+ T cells sorted from blood. Subset here: CD45RA+ positively selected. This chain joins TRBV5-8 and TRBJ1-4; 7 bases agree with TRBD1. The DNA for the CDR3 is TGTGCCAGCAGCTTCGGGTCAGGGGGTTTTGAAAAACTGTTTTTT. Its protein product is CASSFGSGGFEKLFF.